This TCR beta chain is from a study of blood T cell repertoires in COVID-19. Study overall: The cDNA or gDNA used as material had been derived from T cells, B-cell-depleted T cells, or PBMCs.

The germline CDR1 and CDR2 sequences are MNHEY and SMNVEV (reference sequence). This CDR3 has 16 residues. Losses at the gene ends were 1 base for V and 7 bases for J; bases not matched to a gene: 7. As processed by the authors: Counts of nucleated cells, estimated from reference gene primer amplification, were obtained. Here immunoSEQ multiplex PCR was the method, and the copy in TCRdb shows in-frame clones only, minus some. V and J calls and clone size come straight from that table; D and trimming were deduced from the DNA. The data contain about 63,000 clones, around 76% of them seen just once; the ten biggest clones take up 50%. This clone was recorded only once.

The V call is TRBV27, the J call TRBJ2-2; 9 positions agree with TRBD1. The sequence derives from a woman older than 75 with acute or convalescent COVID-19. The sequencing sample was made of peripheral blood. CDR3 residues: CASSLWDRVEIGELFF. The CDR3 nucleotides read TGTGCCAGCAGTTTATGGGACAGGGTCGAGATCGGGGAGCTGTTTTTT.